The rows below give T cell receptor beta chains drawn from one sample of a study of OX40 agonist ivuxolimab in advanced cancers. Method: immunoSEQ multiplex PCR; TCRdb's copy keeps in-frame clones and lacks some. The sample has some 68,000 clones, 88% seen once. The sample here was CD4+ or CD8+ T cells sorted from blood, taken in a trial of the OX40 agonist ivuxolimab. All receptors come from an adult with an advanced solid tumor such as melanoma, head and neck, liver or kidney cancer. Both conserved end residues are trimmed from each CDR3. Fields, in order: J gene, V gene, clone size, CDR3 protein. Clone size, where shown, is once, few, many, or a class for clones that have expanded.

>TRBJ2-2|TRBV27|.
ASSSHGRATGELF
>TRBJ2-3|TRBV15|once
ATSRDIGTGFPDTQY
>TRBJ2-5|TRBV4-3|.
ASSWLAGATQY
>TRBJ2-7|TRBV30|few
AWSVRYEQY
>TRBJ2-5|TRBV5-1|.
ASSFVAGETQY
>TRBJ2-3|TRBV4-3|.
ASSQDFTSRDTQY
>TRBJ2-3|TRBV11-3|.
ASSLSQFPDTQY
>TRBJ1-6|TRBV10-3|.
AISEDLGNSPLH
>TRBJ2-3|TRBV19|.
ASSPGLAGVTDTQY
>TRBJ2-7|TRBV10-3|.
AISEQGQGIEQY
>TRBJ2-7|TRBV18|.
ASSPSRAYEQY
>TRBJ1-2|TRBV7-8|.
ASSLALRGDYGYT
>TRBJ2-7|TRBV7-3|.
ASGLDEQY
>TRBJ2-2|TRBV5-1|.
ASSLAALAGVGSTGELF
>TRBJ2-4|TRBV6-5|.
ASSSAKNIQY
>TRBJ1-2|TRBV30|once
AWSPGGGDYGYT
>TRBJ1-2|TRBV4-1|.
ASSQDNAGYYGYT
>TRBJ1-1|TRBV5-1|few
ASSYSGGSTEAF
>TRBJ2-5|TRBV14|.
ASSQSLLGTQY
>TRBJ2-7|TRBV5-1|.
ASSLAITGTYEQY
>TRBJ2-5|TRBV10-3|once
AISGDGETQY
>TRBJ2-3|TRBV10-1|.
ASRQTGADTQY
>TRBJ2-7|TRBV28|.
ASSPPRGLAGRSYEQY
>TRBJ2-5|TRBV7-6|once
ASSLGSGLETQY
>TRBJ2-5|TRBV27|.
ASSLGPLNLGTQY